The clone carrying this T cell receptor (beta chain) was counted ten times or more. Its antigen is unknown. The V end was cut by 5 bases, the J end by 1 base, with 15 bases between. Germline V gene lookup returns CDR1 SGHTA and CDR2 FQGNSA. The CDR3 sequence is 16 residues long. Making TCR cDNA involved 5'RACE template switching, which added UMIs and a universal primer site. One entry per CDR3 protein, called by TCRdb with MiXCR from the 5' RACE reads. The repertoire includes 300,000 to 350,000 distinct CDR3 sequences, roughly 8.6% of them detected once, and approximately 18% sits in the top ten. The sample comes from a study of T cells after yellow fever vaccination. Study results and limitations: Reappearance after the booster was seen for most primary-vaccination clones, at 95% to 97% CD4 and 85% to 90% CD8. The presence of abundant clonotypes contaminating from the bulk population was possible in FACS-sorted repertoires.

The sequence was obtained from a man aged 18 to 30 who received the YFV17D yellow fever vaccine. The specimen was PBMCs, collected around 45 days after the first yellow fever vaccination. The rearrangement links TRBV7-2 to TRBJ1-5; D is unclear. The CDR3 sequence: CASSQRGGMSNQPQHF. The CDR3 region has the DNA TGTGCCAGCAGCCAGAGAGGCGGGATGAGCAATCAGCCCCAGCATTTT.